These 19 T cell receptor beta chains were sequenced from one sample in a study of T cell changes during pregnancy in multiple sclerosis. Assay used: immunoSEQ multiplex PCR; TCRdb lists only in-frame clones, some missing. The sample shows 90,000 to 120,000 clones, around 93% of them seen only once. The sequencing used peripheral blood, collected in the third trimester of pregnancy. These receptors were obtained from a female donor in good health, enrolled as a control in a pregnancy study.

This rearrangement joins TRBV9 to TRBJ2-3, with 10 bases that match TRBD2. V was pared by 2 bases and J by 3 bases, with 6 bases of the junction left unmatched. From germline, CDR1 is SGDLS and CDR2 YYNGEE. The CDR3 has 16 amino acids. The CDR3 coding sequence is TGTGCCAGCAGCGTCCTAGCGGGGGAAGGGACAGATACGCAGTATTTT. Residues: CASSVLAGEGTDTQYF.

This clone has just one count. An end of the junction does not agree with germline; a read error may underlie this. This sequence joins TRBV20-1 and TRBJ2-7; possibly TRBD1 for D (5 bases). The CDR3 is 11 residues long. Germline V gene lookup returns CDR1 DFQATT and CDR2 SNEGSKA (reference sequence). This CDR3 is CSGQSSDEQYF. Written as DNA, the CDR3 is TGCAGTGGACAGAGCTCCGACGAGCAGTACTTC.

As concerns this clone: Other DNA sequences in this sample translate to the same CDR3. The rearrangement uses TRBV19 and TRBJ1-2; TRBD1 agrees at 7 bases. The CDR3 length is 14 residues. The V gene end was trimmed by 5 bases and the J gene end by 0 bases; junction bases not matched to a gene: 3. From germline, CDR1 is LNHDA and CDR2 SQIVND (reference sequence). The CDR3, as DNA: TGTGCCAGTAGTGTTCAGGGGGCTAACTATGGCTACACCTTC. This codes for CASSVQGANYGYTF.

This clone occurred once. V and J are TRBV5-4 and TRBJ1-3; TRBD1 aligns across 12 bases. Germline lookup yields CDR1 SGHNT and CDR2 YYREEE (reference sequence). The J segment lost 2 bases and the V segment lost 4 bases, leaving 4 bases of the junction unmatched. The CDR3 spans 16 residues. The CDR3 sequence: CASSPGTGGTGNTIYF. The CDR3 DNA sequence: TGTGCCAGCAGCCCGGGGACAGGGGGCACTGGAAACACCATATATTTT.

The chain carries TRBV4-3 and TRBJ1-2; TRBD1 is a possible D gene (5 bases). V dropped 1 base and J dropped 3 bases, with 15 bases sitting between them. Germline values: CDR1 LGHNA, CDR2 YSLEER. The CDR3 covers 16 residues. The CDR3, as DNA: TGCGCCAGCAGCCAAGTCGCTGCGGCGGGGGACTATGGCTACACCTTC. Amino acid sequence: CASSQVAAAGDYGYTF.

The count of this clone is one. The chain recombines TRBV10-3 with TRBJ2-5, with 8 bases that match TRBD1. Trimming took 2 bases from V and 4 from J; bases not matched to a gene: 9. There are 16 residues in the CDR3. Per the germline V gene, CDR1 is ENHRY and CDR2 is SYGVKD. The chain's CDR3 is CAISEGGAGGRETQYF. As DNA, the CDR3 is TGTGCCATCAGTGAGGGTGGGGCAGGGGGCCGAGAGACCCAGTACTTC.

The chain carries TRBV19 and TRBJ2-1; TRBD2 aligns across 8 bases. Per germline, CDR1 LNHDA and CDR2 SQIVND (reference sequence). The CDR3 runs 16 residues. The trim removed 3 bases at V and 0 bases at J, leaving 4 bases unmatched. The chain's CDR3 is CASSITSGSSYNEQFF. The CDR3 region has the DNA TGTGCCAGTAGTATCACTAGCGGATCCTCCTACAATGAGCAGTTCTTC.

The rearrangement uses TRBV2 and TRBJ1-2; D unresolved. Germline V lookup: CDR1 SNHLY, CDR2 FYNNEI. CDR3 length equals 15 residues. The V end lost 9 bases, the J end lost 7 bases, and 24 bases lay between the germline ends. The CDR3 bases are TGTGCCAGGAACTTAGGTATGGCCCCGCGGGGTGGCTACACCTTC. It specifies CARNLGMAPRGGYTF.

The chain employs TRBV6-6 and TRBJ1-3; D possibly corresponds to TRBD1 (6 bases). The CDR3 runs to 16 residues. In germline, CDR1 is MNHNY, CDR2 SVGAGI (reference sequence). The germline V and J ends were trimmed by 2 bases and 3 bases, with 14 bases remaining between them. CDR3 sequence (DNA): TGTGCCAGCAGTTACATACAGGGAGTGAATGGAAACACCATATATTTT. Protein product: CASSYIQGVNGNTIYF.

J is TRBJ2-3 and V is TRBV7-8, with 7 positions matching TRBD2. After removal of 5 bases from V and 0 bases from J, the junction contained 14 bases not matched to a gene. The germline gives CDR1 SGHVS, CDR2 FQNEAQ. CDR3 length: 18 residues. CDR3 protein: CASSPGRDYRSSTDTQYF. The CDR3, as DNA: TGTGCCAGCAGCCCAGGTCGGGACTACCGTTCTAGCACAGATACGCAGTATTTT.

This chain links TRBV6-6 with TRBJ2-7, with TRBD2 identical over 9 bases. The CDR3 sequence is 14 residues long. The trim removed 2 bases at V and 4 bases at J, leaving 3 bases unmatched. The germline V gene has CDR1 MNHNY and CDR2 SVGAGI (reference sequence). The CDR3 is CASSYGLAGYEQYF. CDR3 nucleotides: TGTGCCAGCAGTTACGGTCTAGCGGGGTACGAGCAGTACTTC.

This clone was seen only once. This chain connects TRBV7-2 to TRBJ1-5; maybe TRBD1 (5 bases). The CDR3 is 15 residues long. Trimming removed 4 bases at V and 4 bases at J, with 14 bases between. CDR1 SGHTA and CDR2 FQGNSA come from the germline V gene. For the CDR3, the DNA is TGTGCCAGCAGCTGGGCCGGGGGGTTAAATCAGCCCCAGCATTTT. Protein product: CASSWAGGLNQPQHF.

This clone was detected only once. The chain combines TRBV9 with TRBJ2-3, with 12 bases identical to TRBD2. Germline CDR1 is SGDLS and CDR2 is YYNGEE. The CDR3 is 15 residues long. Trimming removed 6 bases from V and 6 bases from J; junction bases left unmatched: 8. The CDR3 nucleotides are TGTGCCAGCAAGGCTAGCGGGGGGGCAGCGGATACGCAGTATTTT. Encoded protein: CASKASGGAADTQYF.

The chain couples TRBV29-1 to TRBJ2-2; the D gene is possibly TRBD1 (5 bases). Trimming took off 3 bases at V and 1 base at J, with 12 bases between the two ends. Looked up from germline, CDR1 is SQVTM and CDR2 is ANQGSEA. The CDR3 loop spans 15 amino acids. Written as DNA, the CDR3 is TGCAGCGTTGAGGGCCAGGGTTGGAACACCGGGGAGCTGTTTTTT. The encoded protein is CSVEGQGWNTGELFF.

J is TRBJ1-4 and V is TRBV19; D is ambiguous. CDR3 length: 16 amino acids. CDR1 and CDR2 from the germline V gene are LNHDA and SQIVND (reference sequence). V dropped 5 bases and J dropped 3 bases, with 16 bases sitting between them. The DNA of the CDR3 is TGTGCCAGTAGTCCGGGAATAGGAATATCTAATGAAAAACTGTTTTTT. This translates into CASSPGIGISNEKLFF.

In this sample, this clone turned up once. The chain joins TRBV6-5 to TRBJ1-2; 7 positions match TRBD1. CDR3 length: 13 amino acids. J lost 7 bases, V lost 5 bases, and 7 bases had no gene match. The germline V gene encodes CDR1 MNHEY and CDR2 SVGAGI. The CDR3 DNA follows: TGTGCCAGCAGTGGATTCCAGGGGGGTGGCTACACCTTC. Amino acid sequence: CASSGFQGGGYTF.

The chain couples TRBV5-6 to TRBJ1-3; 11 bases map to TRBD1. Trimming removed 2 bases from V and 4 bases from J; junction bases left unmatched: 5. In germline, CDR1 is SGHDT, CDR2 YYEEEE. The CDR3 sequence is 16 residues long. The CDR3 reads CASSLGTGGYGNTIYF. DNA for the CDR3: TGTGCCAGCAGCTTAGGGACAGGGGGTTACGGAAACACCATATATTTT.

V gene TRBV7-2 combines with J gene TRBJ2-5, with D maybe TRBD2 (6 bases). Looked up from germline, CDR1 is SGHTA and CDR2 is FQGNSA. The CDR3 extends over 15 amino acids. Between the trimmed V and J ends, which lost 5 bases and 5 bases, there was a span of 18 bases. CDR3 in amino acids: CASSNLAVGGETQYF. Here the CDR3 DNA reads TGTGCCAGCAGCAATTTAGCGGTCGGAGGGGAGACCCAGTACTTC.

This chain links TRBV29-1 with TRBJ2-5; 8 bases align to TRBD1. CDR1 is SQVTM and CDR2 is ANQGSEA in the germline V gene. The CDR3 runs 13 residues. V dropped 5 bases and J dropped 5; count of bases not matched to a gene: 7. CDR3 bases: TGCAGCGTTCTACTTCAGGGGGCCGAGACCCAGTACTTC. Its protein is CSVLLQGAETQYF. Using reference TRBV29-1 and TRBJ2-5 for the parts outside the CDR3, the full variable domain is SAVISQKPSRDICQRGTSLTIQCQVDSQVTMMFWYRQQPGQSLTLIATANQGSEATYESGFVIDKFPISRPNLTFSTLTVSNMSPEDSSIYLCSVLLQGAETQYFGPGTRLLVL.